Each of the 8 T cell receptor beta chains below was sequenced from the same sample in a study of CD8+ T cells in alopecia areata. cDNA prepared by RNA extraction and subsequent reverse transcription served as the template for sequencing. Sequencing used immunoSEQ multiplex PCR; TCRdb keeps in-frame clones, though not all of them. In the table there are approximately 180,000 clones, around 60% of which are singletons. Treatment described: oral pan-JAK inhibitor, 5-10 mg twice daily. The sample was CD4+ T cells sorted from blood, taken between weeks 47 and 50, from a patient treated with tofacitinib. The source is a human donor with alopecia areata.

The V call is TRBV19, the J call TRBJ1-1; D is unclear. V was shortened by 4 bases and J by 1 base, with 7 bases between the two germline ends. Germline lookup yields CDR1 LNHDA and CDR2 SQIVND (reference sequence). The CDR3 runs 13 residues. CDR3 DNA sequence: TGTGCCAGTAGTACAAAAAGGAACACTGAAGCTTTCTTT. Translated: CASSTKRNTEAFF.

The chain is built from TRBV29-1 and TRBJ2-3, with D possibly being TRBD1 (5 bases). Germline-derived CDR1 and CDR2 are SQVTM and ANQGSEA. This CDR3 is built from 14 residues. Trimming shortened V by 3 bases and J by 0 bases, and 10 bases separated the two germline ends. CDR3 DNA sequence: TGCAGCGTTGAGTGGACACCTAGCACAGATACGCAGTATTTT. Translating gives CSVEWTPSTDTQYF.

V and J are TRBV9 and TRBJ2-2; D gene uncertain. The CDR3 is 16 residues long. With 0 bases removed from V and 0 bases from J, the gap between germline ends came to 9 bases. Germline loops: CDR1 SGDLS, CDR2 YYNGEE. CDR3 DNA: TGTGCCAGCAGCGTAGCACCAGGAACGAACACCGGGGAGCTGTTTTTT. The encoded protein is CASSVAPGTNTGELFF.

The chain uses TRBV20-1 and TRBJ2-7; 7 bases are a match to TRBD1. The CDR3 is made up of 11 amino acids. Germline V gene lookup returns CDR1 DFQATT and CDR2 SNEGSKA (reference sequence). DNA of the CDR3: TGCAGCGCGAGGGACAGTTACGAGCAGTACTTC. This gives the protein CSARDSYEQYF.

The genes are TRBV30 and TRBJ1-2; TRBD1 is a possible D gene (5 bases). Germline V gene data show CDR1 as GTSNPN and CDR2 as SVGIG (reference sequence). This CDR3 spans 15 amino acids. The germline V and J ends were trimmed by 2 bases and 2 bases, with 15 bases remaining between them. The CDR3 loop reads CAWSLGQGMNYGYTF. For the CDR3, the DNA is TGTGCCTGGAGTCTGGGTCAGGGAATGAACTATGGCTACACCTTC.

The CDR3 region has the DNA TGTGCCAGCAGTAGCCGGGTCCCACAGTCCACCTACGAGCAGTACTTC. This translates into CASSSRVPQSTYEQYF. V gene TRBV4-2 combines with J gene TRBJ2-7; D is unresolved. The CDR3 spans 16 residues. V dropped 6 bases and J dropped 2 bases, with 20 bases sitting between them. CDR1 is LGHNA and CDR2 is YNFKEQ in the germline V gene.

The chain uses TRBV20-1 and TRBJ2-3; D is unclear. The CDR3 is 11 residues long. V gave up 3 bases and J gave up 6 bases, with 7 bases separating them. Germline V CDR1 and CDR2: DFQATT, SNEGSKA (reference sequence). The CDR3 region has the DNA TGCAGTGCTAGTGAGGCCGATACGCAGTATTTT. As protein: CSASEADTQYF.

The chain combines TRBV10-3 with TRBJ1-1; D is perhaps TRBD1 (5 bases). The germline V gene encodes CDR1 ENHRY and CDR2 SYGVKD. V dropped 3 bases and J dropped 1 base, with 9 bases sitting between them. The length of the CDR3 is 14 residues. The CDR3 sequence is CAISDTGPNTEAFF. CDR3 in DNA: TGTGCCATCAGTGATACAGGTCCGAACACTGAAGCTTTCTTT.